The following is a T cell receptor beta chain sequence with its context. What it binds is not known. This sample is drawn from a study of T cells in localized non-small cell lung cancer. Profiling relied on immunoSEQ multiplex PCR, and the TCRdb table lists in-frame clones only, not all of them. The sample has 70,000 to 100,000 clones; more than 70% are singletons. V was pared by 3 bases and J by 2 bases, with 4 bases between. The germline CDR1 and CDR2 sequences are SNHLY and FYNNEI. This CDR3 is 13 amino acids long. Points from the study as a whole: Prolonged overall survival went with higher T cell density in the blood. Uninvolved adjacent lung showed the highest T cell clonality, exceeding tumor.

Here the sequenced sample was peripheral blood, taken before any cancer treatment. This clonotype originated in an older female donor with stage I lung adenocarcinoma. V and J are TRBV2 and TRBJ2-2; D remains ambiguous. DNA of the CDR3: TGTGCCAGCAGTGAGGACAACACCGGGGAGCTGTTTTTT. Translated, it gives CASSEDNTGELFF.